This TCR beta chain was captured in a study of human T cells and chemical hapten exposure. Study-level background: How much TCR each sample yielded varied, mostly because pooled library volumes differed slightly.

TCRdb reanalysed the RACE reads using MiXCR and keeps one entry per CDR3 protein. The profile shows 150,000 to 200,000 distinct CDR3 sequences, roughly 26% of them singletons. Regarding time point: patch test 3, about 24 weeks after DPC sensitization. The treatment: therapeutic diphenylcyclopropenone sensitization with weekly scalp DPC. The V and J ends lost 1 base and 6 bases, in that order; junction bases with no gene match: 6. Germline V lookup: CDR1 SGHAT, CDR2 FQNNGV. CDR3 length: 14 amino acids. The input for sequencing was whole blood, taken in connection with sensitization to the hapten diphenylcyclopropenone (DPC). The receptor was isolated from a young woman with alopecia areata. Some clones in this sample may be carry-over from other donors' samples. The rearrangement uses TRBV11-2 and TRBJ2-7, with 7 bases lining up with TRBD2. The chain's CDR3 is CASSLVGTMGEQYF. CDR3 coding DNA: TGTGCCAGCAGCTTAGTAGGGACTATGGGCGAGCAGTACTTC. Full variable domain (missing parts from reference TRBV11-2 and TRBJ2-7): EAGVAQSPRYKIIEKRQSVAFWCNPISGHATLYWYQQILGQGPKLLIQFQNNGVVDDSQLPKDRFSAERLKGVDSTLKIQPAKLEDSAVYLCASSLVGTMGEQYFGPGTRLTVT.